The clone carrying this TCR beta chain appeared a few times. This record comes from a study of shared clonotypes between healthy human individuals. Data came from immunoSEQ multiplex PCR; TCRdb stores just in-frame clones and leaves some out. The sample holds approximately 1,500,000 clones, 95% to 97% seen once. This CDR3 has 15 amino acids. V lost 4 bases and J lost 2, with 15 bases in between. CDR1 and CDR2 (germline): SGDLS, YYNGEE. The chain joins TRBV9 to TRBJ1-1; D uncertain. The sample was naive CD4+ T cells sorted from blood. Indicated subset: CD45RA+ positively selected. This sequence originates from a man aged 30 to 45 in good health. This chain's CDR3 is CASSTVGSLNTEAFF. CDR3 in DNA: TGTGCCAGCAGCACCGTGGGATCGCTAAACACTGAAGCTTTCTTT.